This T cell receptor beta chain was recovered during a study of T cells after yellow fever vaccination. Study-wide context: SMART-Seq v4 Ultra Low Input served to prepare low-cell-number fractions. Study-level results: Relatively few clonotypes were ones that appeared in both CD4 and CD8 compartments.

V was trimmed by 5 bases and J by 5 bases, leaving 15 bases between them. Germline lookup yields CDR1 SEHNR and CDR2 FQNEAQ (reference sequence). CDR3 length: 14 amino acids. About this clonotype itself: Its antigen remains unknown.

Each CDR3 protein is one row after TCRdb ran MiXCR on the 5' RACE reads. The sample has a few hundred thousand distinct CDR3 sequences, 3% to 4.5% seen once. The origin of this receptor is a man between 18 and 29 years old who received the YFV17D yellow fever vaccine. The material sequenced was PBMCs, taken on the day of the yellow fever booster vaccination. This chain connects TRBV7-9 to TRBJ1-1; D unresolved. The CDR3: CASSQATGRTEAFF. The CDR3 bases are TGTGCCAGCAGCCAGGCAACCGGGCGGACTGAAGCTTTCTTT. The full variable domain, rest sourced from reference TRBV7-9 and TRBJ1-1, is DTGVSQNPRHKITKRGQNVTFRCDPISEHNRLYWYRQTLGQGPEFLTYFQNEAQLEKSRLLSDRFSAERPKGSFSTLEIQRTEQGDSAMYLCASSQATGRTEAFFGQGTRLTVV.